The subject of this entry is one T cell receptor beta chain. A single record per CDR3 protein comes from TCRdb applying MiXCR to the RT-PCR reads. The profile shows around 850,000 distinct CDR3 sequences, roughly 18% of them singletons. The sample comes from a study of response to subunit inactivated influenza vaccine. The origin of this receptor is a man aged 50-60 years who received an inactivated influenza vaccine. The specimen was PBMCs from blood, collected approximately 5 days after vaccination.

This CDR3 reads CASRLAGGPGDTQYF. In DNA form, the CDR3 reads TGTGCCAGCAGACTAGCGGGGGGGCCGGGAGATACGCAGTATTTT. The V call is TRBV7-2, the J call TRBJ2-3, with 13 bases aligning to TRBD2. The V and J ends lost 6 bases and 5 bases, in that order; junction bases with no gene match: 5. Germline assignment: CDR1 SGHTA and CDR2 FQGNSA. The CDR3 totals 15 residues.